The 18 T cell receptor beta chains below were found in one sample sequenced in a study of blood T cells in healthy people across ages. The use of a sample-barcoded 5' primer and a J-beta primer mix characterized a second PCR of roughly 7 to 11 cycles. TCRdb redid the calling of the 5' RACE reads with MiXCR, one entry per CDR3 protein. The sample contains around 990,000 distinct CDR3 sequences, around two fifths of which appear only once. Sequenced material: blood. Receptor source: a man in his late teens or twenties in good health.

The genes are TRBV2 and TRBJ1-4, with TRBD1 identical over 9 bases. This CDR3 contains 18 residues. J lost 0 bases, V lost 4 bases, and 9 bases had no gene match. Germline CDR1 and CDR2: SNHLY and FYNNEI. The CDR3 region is CASSGTGAHYATNEKLFF. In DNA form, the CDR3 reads TGTGCCAGCAGTGGGACAGGGGCCCACTATGCAACTAATGAAAAACTGTTTTTT.

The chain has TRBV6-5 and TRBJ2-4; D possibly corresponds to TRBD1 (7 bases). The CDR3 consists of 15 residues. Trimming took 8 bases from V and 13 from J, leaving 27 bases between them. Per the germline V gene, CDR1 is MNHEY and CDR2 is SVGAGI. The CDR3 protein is CASRRGPGDFREQYF. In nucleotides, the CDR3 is TGTGCCAGCCGAAGGGGGCCAGGGGACTTTCGGGAGCAGTACTTC.

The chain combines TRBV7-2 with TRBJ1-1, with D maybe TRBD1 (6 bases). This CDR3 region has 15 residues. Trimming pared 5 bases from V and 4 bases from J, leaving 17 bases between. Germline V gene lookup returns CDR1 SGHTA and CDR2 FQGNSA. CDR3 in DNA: TGTGCCAGCAGCCCACCCGTGGGGGGCCTCACTGAAGCTTTCTTT. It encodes CASSPPVGGLTEAFF.

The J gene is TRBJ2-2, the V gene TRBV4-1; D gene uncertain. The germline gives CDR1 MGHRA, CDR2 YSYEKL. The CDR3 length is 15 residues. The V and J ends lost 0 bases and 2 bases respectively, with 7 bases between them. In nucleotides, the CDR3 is TGCGCCAGCAGCCAAGATTCGGAAAACACCGGGGAGCTGTTTTTT. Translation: CASSQDSENTGELFF.

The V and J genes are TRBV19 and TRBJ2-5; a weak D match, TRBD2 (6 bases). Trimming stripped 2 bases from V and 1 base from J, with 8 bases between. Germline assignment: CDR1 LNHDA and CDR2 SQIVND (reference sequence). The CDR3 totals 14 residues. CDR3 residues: CASSIMGGQETQYF. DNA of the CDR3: TGTGCCAGTAGTATAATGGGGGGCCAAGAGACCCAGTACTTC.

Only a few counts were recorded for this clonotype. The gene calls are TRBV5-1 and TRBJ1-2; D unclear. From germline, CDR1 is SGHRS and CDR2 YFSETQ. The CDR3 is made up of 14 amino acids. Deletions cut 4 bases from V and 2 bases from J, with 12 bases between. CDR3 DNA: TGCGCCAGCAGCCCTGTAGGTCAAAACTATGGCTACACCTTC. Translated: CASSPVGQNYGYTF.

The CDR3 DNA follows: TGCGCCGTCGGGGGCCCCGGAGATACGCAGTATTTT. Protein: CAVGGPGDTQYF. The chain recombines TRBV5-1 with TRBJ2-3; D possibly uses TRBD1 or TRBD2 (6 bases each). Trimming left V 10 bases short and J 5 bases short, with 14 bases between. Germline V gives CDR1 SGHRS, CDR2 YFSETQ. The CDR3 contains 12 residues. The full variable domain, with the rest looked up from reference TRBV5-1 and TRBJ2-3, is KAGVTQTPRYLIKTRGQQVTLSCSPISGHRSVSWYQQTPGQGLQFLFEYFSETQRNKGNFPGRFSGRQFSNSRSEMNVSTLELGDSALYLCAVGGPGDTQYFGPGTRLTVL.

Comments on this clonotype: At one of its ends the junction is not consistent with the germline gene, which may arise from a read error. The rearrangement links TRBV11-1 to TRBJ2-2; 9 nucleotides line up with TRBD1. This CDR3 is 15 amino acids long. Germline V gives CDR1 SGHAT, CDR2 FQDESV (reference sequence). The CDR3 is CASSFGTGISGELFF. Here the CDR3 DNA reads TGTGCCAGTAGCTTTGGGACAGGGATTAGCGGGGAGCTGTTTTTT. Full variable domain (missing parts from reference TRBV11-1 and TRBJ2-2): EAEVAQSPRYKITEKSQAVAFWCDPISGHATLYWYRQILGQGPELLVQFQDESVVDDSQLPKDRFSAERLKGVDSTLKIQPAELGDSAMYLCASSFGTGISGELFFGEGSRLTVL.

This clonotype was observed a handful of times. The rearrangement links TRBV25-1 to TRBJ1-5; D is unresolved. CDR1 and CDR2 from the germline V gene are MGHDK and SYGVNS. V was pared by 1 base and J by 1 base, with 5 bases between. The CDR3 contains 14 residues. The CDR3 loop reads CASSELMSNQPQHF. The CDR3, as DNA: TGTGCCAGCAGTGAATTGATGAGCAATCAGCCCCAGCATTTT. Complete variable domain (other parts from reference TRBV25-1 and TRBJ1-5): EADIYQTPRYLVIGTGKKITLECSQTMGHDKMYWYQQDPGMELHLIHYSYGVNSTEKGDLSSESTVSRIRTEHFPLTLESARPSHTSQYLCASSELMSNQPQHFGDGTRLSIL.

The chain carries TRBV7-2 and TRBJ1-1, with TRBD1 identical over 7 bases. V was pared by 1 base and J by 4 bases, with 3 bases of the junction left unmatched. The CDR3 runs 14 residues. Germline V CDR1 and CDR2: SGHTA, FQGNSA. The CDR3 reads CASSLEQGFTEAFF. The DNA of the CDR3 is TGTGCCAGCAGCTTAGAACAGGGGTTCACTGAAGCTTTCTTT.

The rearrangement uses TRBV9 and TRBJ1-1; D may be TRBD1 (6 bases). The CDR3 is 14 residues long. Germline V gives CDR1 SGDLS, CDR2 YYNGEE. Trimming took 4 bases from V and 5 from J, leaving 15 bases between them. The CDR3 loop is CASSPVGGATEAFF. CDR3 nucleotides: TGTGCCAGCAGCCCCGTCGGGGGGGCGACTGAAGCTTTCTTT.

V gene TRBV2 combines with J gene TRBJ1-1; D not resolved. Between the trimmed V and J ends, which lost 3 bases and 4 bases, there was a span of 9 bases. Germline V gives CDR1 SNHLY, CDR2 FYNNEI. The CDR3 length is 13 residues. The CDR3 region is CASSEIRATEAFF. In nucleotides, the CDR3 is TGTGCCAGCAGTGAGATACGGGCCACTGAAGCTTTCTTT.

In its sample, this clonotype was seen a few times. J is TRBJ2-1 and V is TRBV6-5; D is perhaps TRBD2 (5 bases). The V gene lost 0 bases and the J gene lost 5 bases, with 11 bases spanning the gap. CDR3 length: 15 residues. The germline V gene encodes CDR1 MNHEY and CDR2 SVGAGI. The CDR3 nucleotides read TGTGCCAGCAGTTACTCAGGACTTGAAAACAATGAGCAGTTCTTC. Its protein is CASSYSGLENNEQFF.

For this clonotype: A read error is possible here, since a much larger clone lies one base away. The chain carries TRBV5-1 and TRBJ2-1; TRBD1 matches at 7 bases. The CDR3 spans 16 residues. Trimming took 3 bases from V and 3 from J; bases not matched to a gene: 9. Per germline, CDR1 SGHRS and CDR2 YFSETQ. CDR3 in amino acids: CASSSGAGGSYNEQFF. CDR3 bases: TGCGCCAGCAGCTCTGGTGCAGGGGGTAGCTACAATGAGCAGTTCTTC.

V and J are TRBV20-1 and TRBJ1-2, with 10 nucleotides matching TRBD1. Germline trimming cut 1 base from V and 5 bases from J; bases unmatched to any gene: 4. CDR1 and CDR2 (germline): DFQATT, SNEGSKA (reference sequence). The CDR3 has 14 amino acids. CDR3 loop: CSARVGQGLYGYTF. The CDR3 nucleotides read TGCAGTGCTAGAGTGGGACAGGGGTTGTATGGCTACACCTTC.

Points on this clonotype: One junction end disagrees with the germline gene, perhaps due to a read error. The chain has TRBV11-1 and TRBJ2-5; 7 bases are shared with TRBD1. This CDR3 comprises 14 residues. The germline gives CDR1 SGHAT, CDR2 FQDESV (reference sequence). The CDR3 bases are TGTGCCAGCAGCTTCAGGGGGATGGCAGAGGCCCAGTACTTC. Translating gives CASSFRGMAEAQYF.

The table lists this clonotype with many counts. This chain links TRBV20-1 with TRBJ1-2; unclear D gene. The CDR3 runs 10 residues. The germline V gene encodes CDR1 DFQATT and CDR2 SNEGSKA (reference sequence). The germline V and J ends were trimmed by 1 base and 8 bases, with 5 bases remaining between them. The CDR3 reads CSARGGGYTF. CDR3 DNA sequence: TGCAGTGCTAGAGGAGGCGGCTACACCTTC.

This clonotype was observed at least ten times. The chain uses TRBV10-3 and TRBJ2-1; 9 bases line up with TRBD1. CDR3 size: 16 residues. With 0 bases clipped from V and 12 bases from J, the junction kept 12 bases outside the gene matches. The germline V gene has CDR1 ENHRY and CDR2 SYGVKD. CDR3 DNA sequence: TGTGCCATCAGTGAGTCCCGGGACAGGGATTATCAGAGGCAGTTCTTC. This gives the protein CAISESRDRDYQRQFF.